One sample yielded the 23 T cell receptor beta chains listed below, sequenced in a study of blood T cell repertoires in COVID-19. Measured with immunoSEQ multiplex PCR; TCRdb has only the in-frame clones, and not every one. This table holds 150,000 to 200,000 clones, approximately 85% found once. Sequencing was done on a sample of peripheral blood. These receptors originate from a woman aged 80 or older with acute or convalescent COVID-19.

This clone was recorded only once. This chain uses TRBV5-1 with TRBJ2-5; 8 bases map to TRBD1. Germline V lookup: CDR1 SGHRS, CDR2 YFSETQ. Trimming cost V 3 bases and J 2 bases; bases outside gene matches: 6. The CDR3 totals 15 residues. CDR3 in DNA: TGCGCCAGCAGCTGGGACAGGAGGGTACAAGAGACCCAGTACTTC. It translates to CASSWDRRVQETQYF.

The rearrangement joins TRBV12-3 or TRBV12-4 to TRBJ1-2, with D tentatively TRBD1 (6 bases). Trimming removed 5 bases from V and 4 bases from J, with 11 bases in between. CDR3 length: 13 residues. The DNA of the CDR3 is TGTGCCAGCAGTGGGACACGCCGCTATGGCTACACCTTC. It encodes CASSGTRRYGYTF.

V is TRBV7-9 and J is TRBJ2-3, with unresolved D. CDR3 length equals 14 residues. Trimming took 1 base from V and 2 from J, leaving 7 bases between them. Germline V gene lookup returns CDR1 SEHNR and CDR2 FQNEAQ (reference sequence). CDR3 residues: CASSLDQSTDTQYF. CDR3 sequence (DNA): TGTGCCAGCAGCTTAGATCAGTCCACAGATACGCAGTATTTT.

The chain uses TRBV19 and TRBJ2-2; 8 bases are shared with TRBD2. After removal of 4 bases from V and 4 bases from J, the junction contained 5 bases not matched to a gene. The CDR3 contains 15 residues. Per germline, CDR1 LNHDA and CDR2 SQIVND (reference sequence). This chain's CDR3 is CASSTSTSVTGELFF. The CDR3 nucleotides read TGTGCCAGTAGTACCTCGACTAGCGTCACCGGGGAGCTGTTTTTT.

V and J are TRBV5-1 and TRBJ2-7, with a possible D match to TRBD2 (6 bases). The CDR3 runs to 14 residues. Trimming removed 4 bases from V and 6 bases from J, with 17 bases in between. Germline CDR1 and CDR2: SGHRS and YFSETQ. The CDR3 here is CASSAGRSLGEQYF. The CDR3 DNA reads TGCGCCAGCAGCGCGGGACGGTCTCTCGGCGAGCAGTACTTC.

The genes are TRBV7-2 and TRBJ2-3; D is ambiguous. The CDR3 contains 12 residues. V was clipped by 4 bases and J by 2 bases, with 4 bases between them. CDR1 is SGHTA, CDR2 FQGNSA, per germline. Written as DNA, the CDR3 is TGTGCCAGCAGCTCTTTCACAGATACGCAGTATTTT. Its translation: CASSSFTDTQYF.

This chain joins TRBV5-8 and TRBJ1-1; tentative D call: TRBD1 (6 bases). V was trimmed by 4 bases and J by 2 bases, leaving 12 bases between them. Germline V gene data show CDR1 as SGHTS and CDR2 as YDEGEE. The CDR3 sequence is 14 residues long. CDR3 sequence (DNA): TGTGCCAGCAGCCTACAGGGTATAAACACTGAAGCTTTCTTT. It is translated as CASSLQGINTEAFF.

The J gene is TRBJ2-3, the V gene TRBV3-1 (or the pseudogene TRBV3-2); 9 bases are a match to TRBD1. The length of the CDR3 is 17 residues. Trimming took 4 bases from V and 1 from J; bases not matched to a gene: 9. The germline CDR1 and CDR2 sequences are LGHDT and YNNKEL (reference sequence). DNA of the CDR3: TGTGCCAGCAGCCCACCGCTCCGGGACAGGGGCACAGATACGCAGTATTTT. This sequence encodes CASSPPLRDRGTDTQYF.

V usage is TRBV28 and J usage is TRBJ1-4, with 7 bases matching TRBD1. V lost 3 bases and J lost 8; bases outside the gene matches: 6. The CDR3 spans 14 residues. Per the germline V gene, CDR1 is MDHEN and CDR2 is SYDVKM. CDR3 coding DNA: TGTGCCAGCAGTTTGAACAGGGGTGGCGAAAAACTGTTTTTT. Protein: CASSLNRGGEKLFF.

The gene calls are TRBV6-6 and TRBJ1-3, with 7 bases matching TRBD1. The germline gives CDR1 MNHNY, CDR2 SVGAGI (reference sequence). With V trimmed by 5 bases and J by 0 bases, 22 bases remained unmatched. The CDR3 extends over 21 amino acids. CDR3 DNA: TGTGCCAGCAGTCCCAACCACGGGACAGCCTTCCCCCCGTACTCTGGAAACACCATATATTTT. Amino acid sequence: CASSPNHGTAFPPYSGNTIYF.

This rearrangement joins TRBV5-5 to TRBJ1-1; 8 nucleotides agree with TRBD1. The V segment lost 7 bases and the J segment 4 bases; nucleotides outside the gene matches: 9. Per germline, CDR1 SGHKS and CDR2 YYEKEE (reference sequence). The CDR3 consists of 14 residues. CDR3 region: CASGRGQFGTEAFF. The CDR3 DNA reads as TGTGCCAGCGGCAGGGGGCAATTCGGCACTGAAGCTTTCTTT.

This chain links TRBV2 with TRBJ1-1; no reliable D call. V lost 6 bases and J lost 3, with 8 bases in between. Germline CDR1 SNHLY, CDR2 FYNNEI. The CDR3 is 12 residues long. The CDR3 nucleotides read TGTGCCAGCAGGGAGTTGGACACTGAAGCTTTCTTT. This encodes CASRELDTEAFF.

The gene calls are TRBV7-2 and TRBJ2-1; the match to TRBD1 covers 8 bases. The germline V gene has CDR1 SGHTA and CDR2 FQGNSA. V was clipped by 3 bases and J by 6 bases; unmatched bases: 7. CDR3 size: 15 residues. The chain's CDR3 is CASSFGQGAANEQFF. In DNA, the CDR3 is TGTGCCAGCAGCTTCGGGCAGGGGGCGGCCAATGAGCAGTTCTTC.

The CDR3 spells CASSLARGQGGKLFF. The CDR3 DNA reads as TGTGCCAGCAGCTTAGCGCGGGGGCAGGGAGGAAAACTGTTTTTT. The rearrangement links TRBV7-9 to TRBJ1-4, with D perhaps TRBD1 (6 bases). The CDR3 extends over 15 amino acids. V lost 0 bases to trimming and J lost 10 bases, with 15 bases between them. Germline assignment: CDR1 SEHNR and CDR2 FQNEAQ (reference sequence).

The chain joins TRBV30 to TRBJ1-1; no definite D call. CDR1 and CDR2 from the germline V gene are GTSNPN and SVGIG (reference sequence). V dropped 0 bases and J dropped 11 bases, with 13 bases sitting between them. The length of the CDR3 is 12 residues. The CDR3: CAWSVPPGAAFF. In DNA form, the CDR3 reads TGTGCCTGGAGTGTACCCCCGGGTGCGGCTTTCTTT.

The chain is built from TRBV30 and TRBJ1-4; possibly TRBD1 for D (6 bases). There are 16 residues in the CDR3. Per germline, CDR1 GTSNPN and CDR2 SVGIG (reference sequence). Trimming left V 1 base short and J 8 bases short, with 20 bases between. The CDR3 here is CAWSAMPRGPLEKLFF. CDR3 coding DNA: TGTGCCTGGAGTGCCATGCCCAGGGGACCTCTAGAAAAACTGTTTTTT. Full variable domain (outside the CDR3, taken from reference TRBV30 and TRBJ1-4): SQTIHQWPATLVQPVGSPLSLECTVEGTSNPNLYWYRQAAGRGLQLLFYSVGIGQISSEVPQNLSASRPQDRQFILSSKKLLLSDSGFYLCAWSAMPRGPLEKLFFGSGTQLSVL.

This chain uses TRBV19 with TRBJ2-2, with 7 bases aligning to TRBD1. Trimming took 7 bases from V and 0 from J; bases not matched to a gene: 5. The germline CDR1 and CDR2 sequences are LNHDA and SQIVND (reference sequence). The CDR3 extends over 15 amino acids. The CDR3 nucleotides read TGTGCCAGTATCGACGACAGGGCGAACACCGGGGAGCTGTTTTTT. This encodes CASIDDRANTGELFF.

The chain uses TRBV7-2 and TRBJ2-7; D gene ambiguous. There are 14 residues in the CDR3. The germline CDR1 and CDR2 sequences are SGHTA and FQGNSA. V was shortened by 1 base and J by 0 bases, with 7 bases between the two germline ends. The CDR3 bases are TGTGCCAGCAGCTTAGATCAGGTCTCCTACGAGCAGTACTTC. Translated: CASSLDQVSYEQYF.

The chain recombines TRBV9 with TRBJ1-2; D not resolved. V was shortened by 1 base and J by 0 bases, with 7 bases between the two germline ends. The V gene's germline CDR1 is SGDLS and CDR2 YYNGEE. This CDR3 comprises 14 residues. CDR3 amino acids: CASSVTESNYGYTF. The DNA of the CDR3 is TGTGCCAGCAGCGTAACAGAATCTAACTATGGCTACACCTTC.

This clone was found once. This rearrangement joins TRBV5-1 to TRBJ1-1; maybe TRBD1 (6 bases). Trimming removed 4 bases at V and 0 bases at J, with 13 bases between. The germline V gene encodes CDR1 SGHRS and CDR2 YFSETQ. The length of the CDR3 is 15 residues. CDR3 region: CASSVMQGLNTEAFF. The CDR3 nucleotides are TGCGCCAGCAGCGTAATGCAGGGGTTGAACACTGAAGCTTTCTTT.

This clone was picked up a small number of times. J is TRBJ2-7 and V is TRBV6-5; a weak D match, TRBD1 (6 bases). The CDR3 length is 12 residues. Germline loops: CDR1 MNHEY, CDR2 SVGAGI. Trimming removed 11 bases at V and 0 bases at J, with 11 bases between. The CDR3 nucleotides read TGTGCCGGCACGGACAGCTCCTACGAGCAGTACTTC. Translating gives CAGTDSSYEQYF.

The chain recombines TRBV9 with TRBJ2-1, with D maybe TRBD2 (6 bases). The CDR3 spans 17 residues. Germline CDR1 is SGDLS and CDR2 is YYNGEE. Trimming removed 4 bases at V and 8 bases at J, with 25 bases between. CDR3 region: CASSTDGGAGLWYEQFF. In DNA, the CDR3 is TGTGCCAGCAGCACCGACGGCGGGGCGGGACTTTGGTATGAGCAGTTCTTC. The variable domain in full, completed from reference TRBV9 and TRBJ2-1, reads DSGVTQTPKHLITATGQRVTLRCSPRSGDLSVYWYQQSLDQGLQFLIQYYNGEERAKGNILERFSAQQFPDLHSELNLSSLELGDSALYFCASSTDGGAGLWYEQFFGPGTRLTVL.

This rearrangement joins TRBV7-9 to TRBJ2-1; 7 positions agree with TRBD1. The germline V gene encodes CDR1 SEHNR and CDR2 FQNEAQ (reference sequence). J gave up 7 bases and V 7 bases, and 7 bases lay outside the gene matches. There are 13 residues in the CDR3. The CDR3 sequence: CASIEGAGNEQFF. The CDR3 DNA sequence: TGTGCCAGCATAGAGGGGGCTGGGAATGAGCAGTTCTTC.